This record looks at one T cell receptor beta chain sequence and its context. The antigen is not known. This sample was included in a study of T cell responses to AZD1222 COVID-19 vaccine. Study conclusions and caveats: Scientists sampled the repertoires only once the peak T cell response had passed. Among spike-specific TCRs, nearly half reportedly target unmutated variant regions. Just a handful of AZD1222 recipients tested seropositive at baseline.

Germline V gene sequence: CDR1 SGDLS, CDR2 YYNGEE. J gave up 4 bases and V 3 bases, and 10 bases lay outside the gene matches. The CDR3 has 16 residues. Repertoires were generated with immunoSEQ multiplex PCR, while TCRdb's copy carries only in-frame clones and drops some. The top ten clones hold approximately 45% of a sample with more than 85,000 clones, 80% to 90% of them seen once. The specimen was peripheral blood, collected 28 days after the second AZD1222 dose. This clonotype originated in an adult who received the AZD1222 COVID-19 vaccine. The chain uses TRBV9 and TRBJ1-3; TRBD1 aligns across 7 bases. This chain's CDR3 is CASSDYRGSTGNTIYF. DNA for the CDR3: TGTGCCAGCAGCGACTACAGGGGAAGTACAGGAAACACCATATATTTT.